The source of this TCR beta chain is a study of brain T cells in children with intractable seizures. Time point reported: blood from clinic visit 5 months post-surgery; TSC patient then seizure free. The sequenced cases were selected for having the highest brain T cell transcript signatures. Pre-surgery treatment included at least one anti-epileptic drug. General study points: Only CDR3 sequence similarity suggested viral specificity, without known HCMV serostatus. Absence of clones before surgery may stem from lower sequencing depth.

This clone was seen more than once but under ten times. What it binds is unknown. Generated by immunoSEQ multiplex PCR, the TCRdb table keeps only in-frame clones and is missing some. Among about 320,000 clones listed, nearly 95% were seen once. The origin of this receptor is a boy under three years old with tuberous sclerosis and intractable seizures. Sample: peripheral blood, taken 4 to 6 months after surgery.

The CDR3 sequence: CASSGSGTVTGELFF. CDR3 in DNA: TGTGCCAGCAGTGGCTCCGGGACAGTGACCGGGGAGCTGTTTTTT. V and J are TRBV25-1 and TRBJ2-2, with 7 nucleotides matching TRBD1. In germline, CDR1 is MGHDK, CDR2 SYGVNS. This CDR3 has 15 residues. The V gene end was trimmed by 4 bases and the J gene end by 5 bases; junction bases not matched to a gene: 7.